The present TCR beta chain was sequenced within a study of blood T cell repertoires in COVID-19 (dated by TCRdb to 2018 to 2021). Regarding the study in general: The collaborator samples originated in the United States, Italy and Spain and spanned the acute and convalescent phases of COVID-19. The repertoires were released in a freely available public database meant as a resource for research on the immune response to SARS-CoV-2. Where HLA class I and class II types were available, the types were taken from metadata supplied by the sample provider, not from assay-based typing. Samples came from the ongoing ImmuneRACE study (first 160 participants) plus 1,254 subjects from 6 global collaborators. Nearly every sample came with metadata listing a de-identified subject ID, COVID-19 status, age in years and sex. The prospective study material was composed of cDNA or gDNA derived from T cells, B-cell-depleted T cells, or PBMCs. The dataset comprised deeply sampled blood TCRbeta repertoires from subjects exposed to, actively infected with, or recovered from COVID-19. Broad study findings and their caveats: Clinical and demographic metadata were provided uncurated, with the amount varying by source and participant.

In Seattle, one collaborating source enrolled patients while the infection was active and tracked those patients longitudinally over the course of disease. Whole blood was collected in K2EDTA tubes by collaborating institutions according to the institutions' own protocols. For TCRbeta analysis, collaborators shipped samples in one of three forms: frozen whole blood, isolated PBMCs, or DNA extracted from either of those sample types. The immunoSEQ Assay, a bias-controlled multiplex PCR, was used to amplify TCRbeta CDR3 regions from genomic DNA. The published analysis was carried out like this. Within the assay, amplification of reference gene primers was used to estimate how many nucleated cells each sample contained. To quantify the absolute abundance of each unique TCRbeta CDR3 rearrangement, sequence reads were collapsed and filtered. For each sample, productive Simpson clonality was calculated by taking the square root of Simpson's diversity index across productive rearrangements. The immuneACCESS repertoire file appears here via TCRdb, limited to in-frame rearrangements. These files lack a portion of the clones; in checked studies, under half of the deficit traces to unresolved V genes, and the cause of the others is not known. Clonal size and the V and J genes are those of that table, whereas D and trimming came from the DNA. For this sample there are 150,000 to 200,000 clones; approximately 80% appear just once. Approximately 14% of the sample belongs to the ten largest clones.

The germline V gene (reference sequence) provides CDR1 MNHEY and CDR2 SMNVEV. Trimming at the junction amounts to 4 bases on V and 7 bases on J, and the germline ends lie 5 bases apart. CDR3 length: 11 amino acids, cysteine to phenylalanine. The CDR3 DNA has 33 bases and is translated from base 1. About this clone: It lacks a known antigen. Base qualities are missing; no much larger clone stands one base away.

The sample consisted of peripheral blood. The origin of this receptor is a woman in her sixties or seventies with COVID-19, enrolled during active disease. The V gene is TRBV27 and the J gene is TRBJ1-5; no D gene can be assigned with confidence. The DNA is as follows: TGTGCCAGCAGTTCTGTCCAGCCCCAGCATTTT. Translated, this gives CASSSVQPQHF.